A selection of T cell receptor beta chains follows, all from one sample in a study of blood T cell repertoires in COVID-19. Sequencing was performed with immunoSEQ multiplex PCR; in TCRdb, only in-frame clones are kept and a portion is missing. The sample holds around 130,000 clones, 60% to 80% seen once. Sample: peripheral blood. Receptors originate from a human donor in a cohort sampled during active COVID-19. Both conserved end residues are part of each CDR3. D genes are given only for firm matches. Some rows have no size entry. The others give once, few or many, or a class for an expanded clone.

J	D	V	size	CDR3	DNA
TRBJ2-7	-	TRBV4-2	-	CASSQDEGDPYEQYF	TGTGCCAGCAGCCAAGATGAAGGAGACCCCTACGAGCAGTACTTC
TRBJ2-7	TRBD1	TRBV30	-	CAPLAGGTYEQYF	TGTGCTCCCCTCGCAGGGGGTACGTACGAGCAGTACTTC
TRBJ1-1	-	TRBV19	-	CASSYPAGARGRGEAFF	TGTGCCAGTAGTTATCCAGCAGGGGCGAGGGGTAGAGGTGAAGCTTTCTTT
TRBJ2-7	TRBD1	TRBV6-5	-	CASSPSGQGYEQYF	TGTGCCAGCAGCCCCTCGGGACAGGGCTACGAGCAGTACTTC
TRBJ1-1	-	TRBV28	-	CASTGQANTEAFF	TGTGCCAGCACAGGGCAGGCGAACACTGAAGCTTTCTTT
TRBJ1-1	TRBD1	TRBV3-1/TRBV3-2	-	CASSQAIQGAGSFF	TGTGCCAGCAGCCAAGCCATTCAGGGGGCCGGGTCTTTCTTT
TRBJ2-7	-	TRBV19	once	CASSIVMSSYEQYF	TGTGCCAGTAGTATAGTGATGAGCTCCTACGAGCAGTACTTC
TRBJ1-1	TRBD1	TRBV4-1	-	CASSHGTGIVGMNTEAFF	TGCGCCAGCAGCCATGGGACAGGGATTGTAGGGATGAACACTGAAGCTTTCTTT
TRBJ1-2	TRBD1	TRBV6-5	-	CASKTSTGFYGYTF	TGTGCCAGCAAAACCTCGACAGGGTTCTATGGCTACACCTTC
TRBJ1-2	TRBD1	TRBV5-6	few	CASSLPGTGEGYGYTF	TGTGCCAGCAGCTTGCCCGGGACAGGGGAGGGCTATGGCTACACCTTC
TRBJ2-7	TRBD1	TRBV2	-	CASRMDRGPYEQYF	TGTGCCAGCAGAATGGACAGGGGGCCCTACGAGCAGTACTTC
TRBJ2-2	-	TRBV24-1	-	CATSDPTGRNSNTGELFF	TGTGCCACCAGTGACCCGACAGGCAGAAATTCGAACACCGGGGAGCTGTTTTTT
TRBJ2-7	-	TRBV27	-	CASSLTDAYEQYF	TGTGCCAGCAGTTTGACAGATGCCTACGAGCAGTACTTC
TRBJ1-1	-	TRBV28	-	CASSHEGDTEAFF	TGTGCCAGCAGTCATGAGGGAGATACTGAAGCTTTCTTT
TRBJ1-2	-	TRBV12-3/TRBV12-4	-	CASSLGDFYGYTF	TGTGCCAGCAGTTTAGGAGACTTCTATGGCTACACCTTC
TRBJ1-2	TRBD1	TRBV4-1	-	CASSQRQTGGDYTF	TGCGCCAGCAGCCAACGCCAGACAGGGGGAGACTACACCTTC
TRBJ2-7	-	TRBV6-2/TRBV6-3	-	CASSPPGLVFYEQYF	TGTGCCAGCAGCCCCCCGGGACTTGTTTTTTACGAGCAGTACTTC
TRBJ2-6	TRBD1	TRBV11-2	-	CASSLTGTAYSGANVLTF	TGTGCCAGCAGCTTAACCGGGACAGCTTACTCTGGGGCCAACGTCCTGACTTTC
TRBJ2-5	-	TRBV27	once	CASSLRLQETQYF	TGTGCCAGCAGTTTACGCCTACAAGAGACCCAGTACTTC
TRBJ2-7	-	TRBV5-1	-	CASRETTYEQYF	TGCGCCAGCAGGGAGACTACCTACGAGCAGTACTTC
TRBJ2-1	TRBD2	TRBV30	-	CAWSRLAEAGEQFF	TGTGCCTGGAGTAGGCTAGCGGAGGCGGGTGAGCAGTTCTTC
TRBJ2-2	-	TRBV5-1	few	CASSLRGTNTGELFF	TGCGCCAGCAGCTTGCGGGGTACGAACACCGGGGAGCTGTTTTTT
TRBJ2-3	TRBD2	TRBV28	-	CASYGLAEPTDTQYF	TGTGCCAGCTATGGACTAGCGGAGCCCACAGATACGCAGTATTTT
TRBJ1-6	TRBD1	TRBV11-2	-	CASSSGQGVNSPLHF	TGTGCCAGCAGCTCCGGACAGGGCGTCAATTCACCCCTCCACTTT
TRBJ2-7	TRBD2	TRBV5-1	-	CASSLVTSGSYEQYF	TGCGCCAGCAGCTTGGTGACTAGCGGGTCCTACGAGCAGTACTTC
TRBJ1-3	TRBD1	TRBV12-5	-	CASGLDRGHTIYF	TGTGCTAGTGGTTTGGACAGGGGGCATACCATATATTTT
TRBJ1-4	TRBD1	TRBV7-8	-	CASRDRANEKLFF	TGTGCCAGCCGGGACAGGGCGAATGAAAAACTGTTTTTT
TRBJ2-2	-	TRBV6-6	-	CASSPNTGELFF	TGTGCCAGCTCTCCGAACACCGGGGAGCTGTTTTTT
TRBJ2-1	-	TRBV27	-	CASSFNNDNEQFF	TGTGCCAGCAGTTTTAACAATGACAATGAGCAGTTCTTC
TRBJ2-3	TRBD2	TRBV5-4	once	CASSFGSGGTDTQYF	TGTGCCAGCAGCTTCGGTAGCGGGGGCACAGATACGCAGTATTTT
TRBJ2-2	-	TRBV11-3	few	CASSFWDSPTGELFF	TGTGCCAGCAGCTTCTGGGACTCCCCCACCGGGGAGCTGTTTTTT
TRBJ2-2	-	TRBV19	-	CATTLSGDMGELFF	TGTGCCACGACCCTATCAGGCGATATGGGGGAGCTGTTTTTT
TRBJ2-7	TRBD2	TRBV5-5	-	CASSHTSGRANEQYF	TGTGCCAGCAGCCACACTAGCGGGAGGGCCAACGAGCAGTACTTC
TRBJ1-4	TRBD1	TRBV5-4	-	CASSFDQGAREKLFF	TGTGCCAGCAGCTTTGATCAGGGGGCGCGCGAAAAACTGTTTTTT
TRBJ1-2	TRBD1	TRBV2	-	CASRGQENYGYTF	TGTGCCAGCAGGGGACAGGAGAACTATGGCTACACCTTC
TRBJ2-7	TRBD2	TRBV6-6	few	CASRRLAGGPGHEQYF	TGTGCCAGCAGGAGACTAGCGGGAGGGCCCGGCCACGAGCAGTACTTC
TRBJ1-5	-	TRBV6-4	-	CASSDAGNSNQPQHF	TGTGCCAGCAGTGATGCAGGGAATAGCAATCAGCCCCAGCATTTT
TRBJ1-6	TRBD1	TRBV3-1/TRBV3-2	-	CASSRGQGVSPLHF	TGTGCCAGCAGCCGCGGACAGGGCGTTTCACCCCTCCACTTT
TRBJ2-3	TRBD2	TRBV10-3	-	CAISELAGTTDTQYF	TGTGCCATCAGTGAGTTAGCGGGGACGACAGATACGCAGTATTTT
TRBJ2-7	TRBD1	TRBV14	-	CASSLGQGHYEQYF	TGTGCCAGCAGCCTTGGACAGGGCCACTACGAGCAGTACTTC